The present entry profiles one T cell receptor beta chain with its context. Its antigen is not known. Germline V gene data show CDR1 as SEHNR and CDR2 as FQNEAQ (reference sequence). V shed 0 bases and J 6 bases; nucleotides not matched to a gene: 6. There are 16 residues in the CDR3. The data derive from a study of OX40 agonist ivuxolimab in advanced cancers. The protocol was immunoSEQ multiplex PCR, while the TCRdb copy is restricted to in-frame clones and leaves out a portion. This sample has about 71,000 clones; roughly 81% occur once, and the top ten carry about 5%. Study conclusions and caveats: Partial responders at 0.1-3.0 mg/kg showed near-lowest clonal expansion.

Sample: CD4+ or CD8+ T cells sorted from blood, taken in a trial of the OX40 agonist ivuxolimab. The receptor was isolated from an adult with an advanced solid tumor such as melanoma, head and neck, liver or kidney cancer. The chain is built from TRBV7-9 and TRBJ2-1; 9 bases line up with TRBD2. CDR3 sequence: CASSLAGGRAINEQFF. The CDR3, as DNA: TGTGCCAGCAGCTTAGCGGGCGGGAGGGCCATCAATGAGCAGTTCTTC. The whole variable domain, filled in from reference TRBV7-9 and TRBJ2-1, reads DTGVSQNPRHKITKRGQNVTFRCDPISEHNRLYWYRQTLGQGPEFLTYFQNEAQLEKSRLLSDRFSAERPKGSFSTLEIQRTEQGDSAMYLCASSLAGGRAINEQFFGPGTRLTVL.